This is a list of T cell receptor beta chains from one sample in a study of blood T cell repertoires in COVID-19. The data were produced by immunoSEQ multiplex PCR, yet TCRdb's version contains in-frame clones alone and is incomplete. The sample shows approximately 300,000 clones, more than 75% of them seen only once. The source material was PBMCs or T cells enriched from blood (not recorded which). The receptors stem from a man aged 55-75 years who had recovered from COVID-19. Both conserved end residues are part of each CDR3. The D gene is left open where the match is weak. Size values are once, few and many counts, or a class for expanded clones, and some rows have none.

TGTGCCAGCAGCTTAGATAGCTACAGGGGCTTTTACAATGAGCAGTTCTTC CASSLDSYRGFYNEQFF TRBJ2-1 TRBV11-3 NA TRBD1
TGTGCCAGCATATCGTTCGGCTCCTACAATGAGCAGTTCTTC CASISFGSYNEQFF TRBJ2-1 TRBV7-9 NA NA
TGTGCCACCAGTGATCATCAGGGATCTGGGGCCAACGTCCTGACTTTC CATSDHQGSGANVLTF TRBJ2-6 TRBV24-1 once NA
TGTGCCAGCAGGACCGGGACAGGGGGTTTTTACACCTTC CASRTGTGGFYTF TRBJ1-2 TRBV6-5 NA TRBD1
TGCGCCAGCAGCCCGGGACAGATTCAAGATACGCAGTATTTT CASSPGQIQDTQYF TRBJ2-3 TRBV5-1 NA TRBD1
TGTGCCAGCAGCCCAATCCAGGGTCAGTCTGAAGCTTTCTTT CASSPIQGQSEAFF TRBJ1-1 TRBV7-2 NA NA
TGTGCCAGCCATACAGGGGGCAGTCTTGGCTACACCTTC CASHTGGSLGYTF TRBJ1-2 TRBV6-5 once TRBD1
TGTGCCAGTAGTATACCGCGGGTGGGCGGCTACACCTTC CASSIPRVGGYTF TRBJ1-2 TRBV19 few NA
TGCGCTAGCGGGGGGACCAGCTCTGGGGCCAACGTCCTGACTTTC CASGGTSSGANVLTF TRBJ2-6 TRBV5-1 NA TRBD2
TGTGCCAGCAGCCCGAGGGAGTTCAGTCGGGGTGAGCAGTTCTTC CASSPREFSRGEQFF TRBJ2-1 TRBV9 NA NA
TGTGCCAGCAGCCCAAACGGGGGGAGCACAGATACGCAGTATTTT CASSPNGGSTDTQYF TRBJ2-3 TRBV7-3 NA TRBD2
TGCGCCAGCAGTCCGGGACAAAAGATACAAGAGACCCAGTACTTC CASSPGQKIQETQYF TRBJ2-5 TRBV10-1 NA NA
TGTGCCAGCAGGGCGCAGGGCTTCGCTGGTTCACCCCTCCACTTT CASRAQGFAGSPLHF TRBJ1-6 TRBV6-4 NA NA
TGCGCCAGCAGCCAATTGATAGGTTCGGGATCCGGAAACACCATATATTTT CASSQLIGSGSGNTIYF TRBJ1-3 TRBV4-3 NA NA
TGTGCCAGCAGTGACCGGGGACAAACTAAATCGAGCTCCTATAATTCACCCCTCCACTTT CASSDRGQTKSSSYNSPLHF TRBJ1-6 TRBV27 NA NA
TGCGCCAGCAGCCAAAATAGACAGGGGGCGTCTGAAGCTTTCTTT CASSQNRQGASEAFF TRBJ1-1 TRBV4-3 NA TRBD1
TGTGCCAGCTCACCGCCCAGTGGTCCAAGTGGTAGCAATCAGCCCCAGCATTTT CASSPPSGPSGSNQPQHF TRBJ1-5 TRBV18 once NA
TGTGCCAGCAGCTTTGAGGCAGGGATCACAGATACGCAGTATTTT CASSFEAGITDTQYF TRBJ2-3 TRBV7-8 NA NA
TGTGCCAGTAGTAACAGAATCAATCAGCCCCAGCATTTT CASSNRINQPQHF TRBJ1-5 TRBV19 NA NA
TGCAGCGTTTGGGACACCCCCGGGGAGCTGTTTTTT CSVWDTPGELFF TRBJ2-2 TRBV29-1 NA NA
TGTGCCAGCAGTAACAAAACCCCGACAGAAACCTATAACTATGGCTACACCTTC CASSNKTPTETYNYGYTF TRBJ1-2 TRBV27 NA NA
TGTGCCAGCAGCTTAAGGCTCGGGAGACAGCAACGTAACTATGGCTACACCTTC CASSLRLGRQQRNYGYTF TRBJ1-2 TRBV7-3 NA NA
TGTGCCAGCAGCTTGTATAACATTCCGAACACTGAAGCTTTCTTT CASSLYNIPNTEAFF TRBJ1-1 TRBV11-3 NA NA